Sequencing of this T cell receptor (beta chain) was carried out in a study of control samples from healthy donors and cancer patients. Method: immunoSEQ multiplex PCR; TCRdb's copy keeps in-frame clones and lacks some. In the table there are over 150,000 clones, nearly 96% of which are singletons. CDR3 length: 14 amino acids. Trimming took off 8 bases at V and 4 bases at J, with 15 bases between the two ends. CDR1 MDHEN and CDR2 SYDVKM come from the germline V gene. V is TRBV28 and J is TRBJ1-5, with a possible D match to TRBD1 (6 bases). The sample taken for sequencing was blood. The sequence derives from a woman aged 25 to 39 in good health. CDR3 nucleotide sequence: TGTGCCAGCGTAATTCCAGGGGTTAATCAGCCCCAGCATTTT. Encoded protein: CASVIPGVNQPQHF.